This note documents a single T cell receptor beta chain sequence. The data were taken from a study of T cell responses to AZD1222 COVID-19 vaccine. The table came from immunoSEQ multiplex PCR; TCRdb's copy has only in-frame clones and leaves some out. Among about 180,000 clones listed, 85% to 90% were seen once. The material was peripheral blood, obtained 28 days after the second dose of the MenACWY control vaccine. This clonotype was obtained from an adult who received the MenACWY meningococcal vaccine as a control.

CDR3 nucleotides: TGTGCCAGCAGCTTCTGGGGGCCTGGGGAGCCCCAGCATTTT. This gives the protein CASSFWGPGEPQHF. The rearrangement joins TRBV7-9 to TRBJ1-5; TRBD1 might be the D (6 bases). This CDR3 spans 14 amino acids. The germline gives CDR1 SEHNR, CDR2 FQNEAQ (reference sequence). V was pared by 3 bases and J by 8 bases, with 14 bases between.